A selection of T cell receptor beta chains follows, all from one sample in a study of PD-1 blockade in mismatch repair-deficient tumors. Profiling relied on immunoSEQ multiplex PCR, and the TCRdb table lists in-frame clones only, not all of them. The sample includes 100,000 or so clones, approximately 80% of them seen just once. Source: peripheral blood, taken around 8 months after starting pembrolizumab. The receptors stem from an adult with mismatch repair-deficient cancer. Both conserved end residues are part of each CDR3. D genes are given only for firm matches. The size entry is marked missing in some rows and otherwise reads once, few, many or a size class.

j_gene | abundance | d_gene | v_gene | CDR3aa | CDR3nt
TRBJ2-6 | - | TRBD1 | TRBV19 | CASSIGTGGILPGANVLTF | TGTGCCAGTAGTATAGGGACAGGGGGTATCCTCCCTGGGGCCAACGTCCTGACTTTC
TRBJ2-1 | - | TRBD1 | TRBV30 | CAWTRDRGSYNEQFF | TGTGCCTGGACTAGGGACAGGGGATCCTACAATGAGCAGTTCTTC
TRBJ1-1 | - | TRBD1 | TRBV5-6 | CASSSDRANTEAFF | TGTGCCAGCAGTTCGGACAGGGCGAACACTGAAGCTTTCTTT
TRBJ2-7 | - | TRBD1 | TRBV6-1 | CASTLMGQGKHEQYF | TGTGCCAGCACCCTAATGGGACAGGGAAAACACGAGCAGTACTTC
TRBJ2-2 | - | - | TRBV7-3 | CASSTDGFSAGGELFF | TGTGCCAGCAGCACCGACGGGTTTAGCGCGGGCGGGGAGCTGTTTTTT
TRBJ2-2 | few | TRBD2 | TRBV5-8 | CASSLSGRVDTGELFF | TGTGCCAGCAGCCTTAGCGGGAGGGTGGACACCGGGGAGCTGTTTTTT
TRBJ1-1 | - | - | TRBV5-6 | CASSLALPGTNTEAFF | TGTGCCAGCAGCTTGGCCTTACCGGGGACCAACACTGAAGCTTTCTTT
TRBJ1-2 | once | TRBD1 | TRBV19 | CASQKQGSYGYTF | TGTGCCAGCCAAAAACAGGGGAGCTATGGCTACACCTTC
TRBJ1-1 | few | - | TRBV7-3 | CASSLTSENTEAFF | TGTGCCAGCAGCTTGACCTCGGAGAACACTGAAGCTTTCTTT
TRBJ2-3 | - | - | TRBV7-3 | CASSLETRATQYF | TGTGCCAGCAGCTTAGAGACGAGGGCTACGCAGTATTTT
TRBJ2-1 | - | TRBD2 | TRBV9 | CASSPSGSSGSPYNEQFF | TGTGCCAGCAGCCCTAGCGGTTCTAGCGGGTCACCTTACAATGAGCAGTTCTTC
TRBJ1-5 | - | - | TRBV5-1 | CASSPSGDSNQPQHF | TGCGCCAGCAGCCCCTCGGGCGATAGCAATCAGCCCCAGCATTTT
TRBJ1-2 | - | TRBD1 | TRBV7-3 | CASRGTGGLFLEGYTF | TGTGCCAGCAGAGGGACAGGGGGCTTATTCCTAGAGGGCTACACCTTC
TRBJ2-7 | once | TRBD2 | TRBV6-6 | CASSYASGAYEQYF | TGTGCCAGCAGTTACGCTAGCGGTGCCTACGAGCAGTACTTC
TRBJ1-1 | - | TRBD1 | TRBV7-9 | CASSFNRDRGLTEAFF | TGTGCCAGCAGCTTTAACCGGGACAGGGGGCTCACTGAAGCTTTCTTT
TRBJ2-5 | - | - | TRBV2 | CAIRRTEQETQYF | TGTGCCATCCGGCGGACAGAACAAGAGACCCAGTACTTC
TRBJ2-7 | - | TRBD1 | TRBV6-5 | CASNGHGTVPYEQYF | TGTGCCAGCAATGGGCACGGGACAGTACCCTACGAGCAGTACTTC
TRBJ1-3 | - | - | TRBV7-9 | CASSQPSGGQLPGNTIYF | TGTGCCAGCAGCCAACCCTCGGGGGGGCAGCTACCTGGAAACACCATATATTTT
TRBJ2-5 | - | - | TRBV29-1 | CSVEDLQRWASETQYF | TGCAGCGTTGAAGATCTGCAGCGGTGGGCCAGCGAGACCCAGTACTTC
TRBJ1-1 | - | TRBD1 | TRBV7-9 | CASSPDRVGTEAFF | TGTGCCAGCAGCCCTGACAGGGTCGGCACTGAAGCTTTCTTT
TRBJ2-7 | - | - | TRBV5-3 | CASSPSRTAYEQYF | TGTGCCAGCAGCCCCTCCCGGACAGCCTACGAGCAGTACTTC
TRBJ2-1 | few | - | TRBV2 | CASIEGGWGYNEQFF | TGTGCCAGCATCGAGGGTGGGTGGGGTTACAATGAGCAGTTCTTC
TRBJ2-2 | once | TRBD2 | TRBV6-5 | CASRTSGRSTGELFF | TGTGCCAGCAGAACTAGCGGGAGGAGTACCGGGGAGCTGTTTTTT
TRBJ1-4 | - | - | TRBV7-9 | CASSLATNEKLFF | TGTGCCAGCAGCTTAGCAACTAATGAAAAACTGTTTTTT
TRBJ2-4 | - | - | TRBV9 | CASSAGTLKNIQYF | TGTGCCAGCAGCGCCGGGACCCTCAAAAACATTCAGTACTTC
TRBJ2-6 | few | - | TRBV21-1 | CASSKQANVLTF | TGTGCCAGCAGCAAACAAGCAAACGTCCTGACTTTC